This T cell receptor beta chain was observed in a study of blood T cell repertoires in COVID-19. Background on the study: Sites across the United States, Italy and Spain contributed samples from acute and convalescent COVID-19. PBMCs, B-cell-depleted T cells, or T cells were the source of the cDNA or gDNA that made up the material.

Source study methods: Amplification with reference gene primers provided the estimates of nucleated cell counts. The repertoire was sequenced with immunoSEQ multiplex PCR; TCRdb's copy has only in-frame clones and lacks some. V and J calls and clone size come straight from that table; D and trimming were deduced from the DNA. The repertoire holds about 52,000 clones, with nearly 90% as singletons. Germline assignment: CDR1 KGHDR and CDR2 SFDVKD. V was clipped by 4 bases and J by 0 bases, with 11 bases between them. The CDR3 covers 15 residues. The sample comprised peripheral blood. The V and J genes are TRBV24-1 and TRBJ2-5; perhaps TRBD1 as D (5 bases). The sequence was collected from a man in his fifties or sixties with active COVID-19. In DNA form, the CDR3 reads TGTGCCACCAGTGACAACAACAGGTACCAAGAGACCCAGTACTTC. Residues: CATSDNNRYQETQYF.